The entry that follows covers one T cell receptor (beta chain) sequence. These data are taken from a study of lymphopenia after photon versus proton radiotherapy. Losses at the gene ends were 1 base for V and 5 bases for J; bases not matched to a gene: 5. Germline V gene lookup returns CDR1 SGHAT and CDR2 FQNNGV. The CDR3 totals 15 residues. The data were produced by immunoSEQ multiplex PCR, yet TCRdb's version contains in-frame clones alone and is incomplete. The table shows roughly 30,000 clones, with 87% occurring only once. This clonotype originated in a woman aged 60-75 years with cholangiocarcinoma. Some clones in this sample may be carry-over from other donors' samples. The sequenced sample was peripheral blood, obtained from a patient treated with proton-based radiotherapy. The V call is TRBV11-2, the J call TRBJ2-7; TRBD2 aligns across 10 bases. As DNA, the CDR3 is TGTGCCAGCAGCTTAGGGGGGACTAGCGCCCACGAGCAGTACTTC. The encoded protein is CASSLGGTSAHEQYF.